This is a list of T cell receptor beta chains from one sample in a study of CD8+CD57+ T cells in acquired aplastic anemia. Each CDR3 protein is one row after TCRdb ran MiXCR on the reads. The table lists 200,000 to 250,000 distinct CDR3 sequences, approximately 57% of them singletons, with 25% to 30% in the top ten. The material sequenced was sorted CD4+, CD8+, or CD8+CD57+ T cells (not recorded which) from PBMCs. All receptors come from a human donor in good health. CDR3s include the opening cysteine and the closing phenylalanine or tryptophan. Each record gives: CDR3 DNA, CDR3 protein, D gene, J gene, clone size, V gene. The D gene is left open where the match is weak. The size entry is marked missing in some rows and otherwise reads once, few, many or a size class.

TGTGCCAGCAGCCTTGGCGGGGGCACCAACGAGCAGTACTTC | CASSLGGGTNEQYF | . | TRBJ2-7 | . | TRBV7-2
TGCAGTGCTGGAGAGGGGGACACTGAAGCTTTCTTT | CSAGEGDTEAFF | . | TRBJ1-1 | . | TRBV20-1
TGCAGTGCTAGAGAGGTAGCGGGAGCCTACGAGCAGTACTTC | CSAREVAGAYEQYF | TRBD2 | TRBJ2-7 | many | TRBV20-1
TGTGCCAGCAGCCCCGACAGGGATGGGACCGGGGAGCTGTTTTTT | CASSPDRDGTGELFF | TRBD1 | TRBJ2-2 | few | TRBV7-2
TGTGCCAGTATTGACCACAGCACAGATACGCAGTATTTT | CASIDHSTDTQYF | . | TRBJ2-3 | . | TRBV19
TGCAGTGCTCCCCAGGGGCAGAGGGCTTACTATGGCTACACCTTC | CSAPQGQRAYYGYTF | . | TRBJ1-2 | . | TRBV20-1
TGTGCCAGCAGCCCCCTAGTGGGCACAGATACGAACACTGAAGCTTTCTTT | CASSPLVGTDTNTEAFF | . | TRBJ1-1 | . | TRBV4-2
TGTGCCAGTAGTATATGGGGAAGCTCCTATAATTCACCCCTCCACTTT | CASSIWGSSYNSPLHF | . | TRBJ1-6 | many | TRBV19
TGTGCCAGCAGTGCCAGGGGATGGGAGACCCAGTACTTC | CASSARGWETQYF | . | TRBJ2-5 | . | TRBV6-4
TGTGCCAGCAGTGAAGCGGGGAATCAGCCCCAGCATTTT | CASSEAGNQPQHF | . | TRBJ1-5 | . | TRBV2
TGTGCCAGTAGTATAGTAGGGCGCAGAAATGGCTACACCTTC | CASSIVGRRNGYTF | . | TRBJ1-2 | once | TRBV19
TGTGCCAGCAGGAAACCGTCGGGTGAGCAGTTCTTC | CASRKPSGEQFF | . | TRBJ2-1 | many | TRBV28
TGTGCCAGCAGCGATTCCGGCGGGACAAAACTGTTTTTT | CASSDSGGTKLFF | . | TRBJ1-4 | . | TRBV9
TGCAGTGCTACAAGGACAGGGACCTACGAGCAGTACTTC | CSATRTGTYEQYF | TRBD1 | TRBJ2-7 | few | TRBV20-1
TGCAGTGCTAGCTCCGACAGGGCCTACGAGCAGTACTTC | CSASSDRAYEQYF | TRBD1 | TRBJ2-7 | . | TRBV20-1
TGTGCCATCAGTCGGACAGAGAGCTCCTACGAGCAGTACTTC | CAISRTESSYEQYF | . | TRBJ2-7 | . | TRBV10-3
TGTGCCAGCAGCCAAGAACTTAATTCACCCCTCCACTTT | CASSQELNSPLHF | . | TRBJ1-6 | . | TRBV7-9
TGTGCCAGCAGCCCGTATAGCGGGATTGGATACGAGCAGTACTTC | CASSPYSGIGYEQYF | TRBD2 | TRBJ2-7 | few | TRBV7-9
TGTGCCAGCAGCCAACTAGCGGGGCAAGTGTACGAGCAGTACTTC | CASSQLAGQVYEQYF | TRBD2 | TRBJ2-7 | . | TRBV7-6
TGTGCCAGTAGAGGTCGTCCCCCGGGCACTGAAGCTTTCTTT | CASRGRPPGTEAFF | . | TRBJ1-1 | . | TRBV19
TGTGCCAGCAGCTTGGTACCACAGGGGCGGAATGGCTACACCTTC | CASSLVPQGRNGYTF | TRBD1 | TRBJ1-2 | . | TRBV5-5
TGTGCCAGCAGCTTAGCCCCCGGGCCTGACAATCAGCCCCAGCATTTT | CASSLAPGPDNQPQHF | . | TRBJ1-5 | . | TRBV11-2
TGTGCCAGCAGCTCGAACGGACAGGGGCAATATGGCTACACCTTC | CASSSNGQGQYGYTF | TRBD1 | TRBJ1-2 | . | TRBV7-2
TGTGCCAGCAGCTCAACTAGCGGGAGGGCTAACACCGGGGAGCTGTTTTTT | CASSSTSGRANTGELFF | TRBD2 | TRBJ2-2 | many | TRBV7-9
TGTGCCAGCAGTGAGAGGCGGGCTGACAATGAGCAGTTCTTC | CASSERRADNEQFF | . | TRBJ2-1 | . | TRBV2